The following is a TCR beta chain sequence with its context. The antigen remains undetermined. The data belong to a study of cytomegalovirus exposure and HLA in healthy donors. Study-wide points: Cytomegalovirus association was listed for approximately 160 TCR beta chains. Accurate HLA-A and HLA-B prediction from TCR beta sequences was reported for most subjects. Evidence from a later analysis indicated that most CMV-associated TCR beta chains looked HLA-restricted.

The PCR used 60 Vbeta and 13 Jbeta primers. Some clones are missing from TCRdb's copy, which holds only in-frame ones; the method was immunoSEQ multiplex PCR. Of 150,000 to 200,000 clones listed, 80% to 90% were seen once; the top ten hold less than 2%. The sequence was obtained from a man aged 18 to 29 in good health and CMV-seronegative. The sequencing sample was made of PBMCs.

The CDR3 coding sequence is TGCGCCAGCAGCCCACTCCCCTCCGGGGGTGGCTACAATGAGCAGTTCTTC. This encodes CASSPLPSGGGYNEQFF. This chain links TRBV5-1 with TRBJ2-1; TRBD2 is a possible D gene (6 bases). CDR1 SGHRS and CDR2 YFSETQ come from the germline V gene. This CDR3 has 17 amino acids. The V gene lost 4 bases and the J gene lost 3 bases, with 20 bases spanning the gap.